What follows describes a single T cell receptor beta chain. The antigen is undetermined. TCRdb independently ran MiXCR on the RT-PCR reads; one entry per CDR3 protein. This table holds hundreds of thousands of distinct CDR3 sequences, about 15% found once. The data are from a study of response to subunit inactivated influenza vaccine. Study observations and caveats: Authors suggested few new T cells are recruited by each seasonal influenza vaccination.

V lost 1 base and J 4 bases, leaving 14 bases between the germline ends. The germline V gene has CDR1 SGHDT and CDR2 YYEEEE. The CDR3 is 15 residues long. This clonotype was sampled from a man aged 45-60 years who received an inactivated influenza vaccine. The specimen comprised PBMCs from blood, sampled 14 to 15 days before vaccination. The V call is TRBV5-6, the J call TRBJ1-2; D perhaps matches TRBD1 (5 bases). CDR3 loop: CASSLPPGSSYGYTF. CDR3 coding DNA: TGTGCCAGCAGCTTGCCGCCAGGGTCCTCCTATGGCTACACCTTC.